Listed here are 15 T cell receptor beta chains from one sample, sequenced in a study of blood T cell repertoires in COVID-19. Only in-frame clones appear in the TCRdb table, and some are missing; sequencing was by immunoSEQ multiplex PCR. The sample carries 170,000 or so clones, roughly four fifths recorded once. The sequencing input was peripheral blood. These TCRs come from a woman in her 70s with COVID-19, enrolled during active disease.

V usage is TRBV7-2 and J usage is TRBJ1-6; tentatively, D is TRBD1 (5 bases). This CDR3 region has 17 residues. Germline V gives CDR1 SGHTA, CDR2 FQGNSA. V lost 4 bases to trimming and J lost 4 bases, with 17 bases between them. This chain's CDR3 is CASSSQGRPIYNSPLHF. CDR3 bases: TGTGCCAGCAGCTCCCAGGGCAGGCCCATTTATAATTCACCCCTCCACTTT.

The chain has TRBV5-5 and TRBJ2-2; possible D gene TRBD1, 5 bases. From germline, CDR1 is SGHKS and CDR2 YYEKEE (reference sequence). V was shortened by 4 bases and J by 4 bases, with 20 bases between the two germline ends. This CDR3 region has 17 residues. In nucleotides, the CDR3 is TGTGCCAGCAGCCCGGCCGGTGTTAGGGGTAGCACCGGGGAGCTGTTTTTT. Protein sequence: CASSPAGVRGSTGELFF.

With respect to this clone: The same CDR3 arises from other DNA sequences in this sample as well. J is TRBJ1-1 and V is TRBV30; no definite D call. Looked up from germline, CDR1 is GTSNPN and CDR2 is SVGIG (reference sequence). The CDR3 has 11 amino acids. V was trimmed by 1 base and J by 8 bases, leaving 8 bases between them. CDR3 region: CAWSGGGEAFF. The DNA of the CDR3 is TGTGCCTGGAGTGGAGGAGGGGAAGCTTTCTTT.

The genes are TRBV24-1 and TRBJ1-2; 9 bases align to TRBD1. Germline CDR1 reads KGHDR; CDR2 reads SFDVKD. The CDR3 runs 15 residues. The V segment lost 3 bases and the J segment 8 bases; nucleotides outside the gene matches: 9. The CDR3 sequence: CATSDPRQGELGYTF. DNA for the CDR3: TGTGCCACCAGTGATCCTCGACAGGGGGAGTTGGGCTACACCTTC.

This clone occurred once. The gene calls are TRBV10-3 and TRBJ1-2, with 10 nucleotides matching TRBD1. Germline CDR1 and CDR2: ENHRY and SYGVKD. CDR3 size: 13 residues. Trimming removed 11 bases from V and 4 bases from J; junction bases left unmatched: 7. CDR3 amino acids: CAASDRGFYGYTF. The CDR3 DNA sequence: TGTGCCGCTTCGGACAGGGGGTTCTATGGCTACACCTTC.

V usage is TRBV28 and J usage is TRBJ2-2, with a tentative D call TRBD2 (5 bases). Per germline, CDR1 MDHEN and CDR2 SYDVKM. CDR3 size: 14 residues. V dropped 2 bases and J dropped 7 bases, with 11 bases sitting between them. For the CDR3, the DNA is TGTGCCAGCAGTTTAGGGCGAGGGCACGGGGAGCTGTTTTTT. It translates to CASSLGRGHGELFF.

This clone has only one observation. The chain recombines TRBV19 with TRBJ1-1; TRBD1 is a possible D gene (6 bases). The CDR3 extends over 14 amino acids. Germline V gene data show CDR1 as LNHDA and CDR2 as SQIVND (reference sequence). With 4 bases removed from V and 3 bases from J, the gap between germline ends came to 12 bases. CDR3 sequence reads: CASSREGGYTEAFF. The CDR3 DNA follows: TGTGCCAGTAGTAGGGAGGGGGGTTACACTGAAGCTTTCTTT.

The chain is built from TRBV18 and TRBJ1-1; perhaps TRBD1 as D (5 bases). The V gene's germline CDR1 is KGHSH and CDR2 LQKENI. Trimming left V 0 bases short and J 0 bases short, with 11 bases between. The length of the CDR3 is 16 residues. CDR3 nucleotides: TGTGCCAGCTCACCACCGGGGGGGAGCATGAACACTGAAGCTTTCTTT. Protein: CASSPPGGSMNTEAFF.

The chain combines TRBV2 with TRBJ2-1; D gene unclear. This CDR3 has 11 residues. The germline gives CDR1 SNHLY, CDR2 FYNNEI. V lost 5 bases to trimming and J lost 4 bases, with 3 bases between them. CDR3 loop: CASSTYNEQFF. CDR3 nucleotide sequence: TGTGCCAGCAGTACTTACAATGAGCAGTTCTTC.

The rearrangement joins TRBV7-9 to TRBJ1-3; possible D gene TRBD1, 6 bases. With 5 bases removed from V and 5 bases from J, the gap between germline ends came to 16 bases. CDR1 is SEHNR and CDR2 is FQNEAQ in the germline V gene (reference sequence). This CDR3 is 15 amino acids long. CDR3 in DNA: TGTGCCAGCAGCCCACAGGGATTAGCGCGAAACACCATATATTTT. Residues: CASSPQGLARNTIYF.

The genes are TRBV7-9 and TRBJ2-2; 11 positions agree with TRBD2. The trim removed 5 bases at V and 4 bases at J, leaving 3 bases unmatched. CDR1 and CDR2 from the germline V gene are SEHNR and FQNEAQ (reference sequence). The CDR3 is 15 residues long. CDR3 region: CASSLLAGGTGELFF. The CDR3 nucleotides read TGTGCCAGCAGCCTCCTAGCGGGAGGCACCGGGGAGCTGTTTTTT.

V gene TRBV2 combines with J gene TRBJ2-7; a possible D gene is TRBD2 (5 bases). This CDR3 has 13 amino acids. Germline V gene sequence: CDR1 SNHLY, CDR2 FYNNEI. Trimming took 7 bases from V and 1 from J, leaving 11 bases between them. The CDR3: CASTAGVSYEQYF. In DNA, the CDR3 is TGTGCCAGCACTGCGGGTGTGTCCTACGAGCAGTACTTC.

This clone was counted a few times. The chain combines TRBV18 with TRBJ2-2; D is possibly TRBD1 (6 bases). CDR1 KGHSH and CDR2 LQKENI come from the germline V gene. The V end lost 1 base, the J end lost 5 bases, and 17 bases lay between the germline ends. The CDR3 runs to 17 residues. The CDR3 sequence: CASSPRPPATGTGELFF. The CDR3, as DNA: TGTGCCAGCTCACCACGCCCCCCGGCTACAGGGACCGGGGAGCTGTTTTTT. Supplemented by reference TRBV18 and TRBJ2-2, the full variable domain reads NAGVMQNPRHLVRRRGQEARLRCSPMKGHSHVYWYRQLPEEGLKFMVYLQKENIIDESGMPKERFSAEFPKEGPSILRIQQVVRGDSAAYFCASSPRPPATGTGELFFGEGSRLTVL.

Comments on this clone: Other DNA sequences in the sample encode the same CDR3. V is TRBV7-9 and J is TRBJ1-5; D gene ambiguous. V lost 3 bases, J lost 4 bases, and 7 bases lay in between. Looked up from germline, CDR1 is SEHNR and CDR2 is FQNEAQ (reference sequence). There are 13 residues in the CDR3. CDR3 DNA: TGTGCCAGCAGCTTTGAGGGAAATCAGCCCCAGCATTTT. Residues: CASSFEGNQPQHF.

This sequence joins TRBV7-9 and TRBJ2-2, with D possibly TRBD2 on 5 matching bases. The V gene lost 1 base and the J gene lost 0 bases, with 12 bases spanning the gap. The CDR3 covers 17 residues. CDR1 and CDR2 (germline): SEHNR, FQNEAQ (reference sequence). CDR3 sequence: CASSLEGGHSNTGELFF. DNA for the CDR3: TGTGCCAGCAGCTTAGAGGGCGGGCACTCGAACACCGGGGAGCTGTTTTTT.